The source of this T cell receptor (gamma chain) is a study of γδ T cells in repeated Plasmodium falciparum infection (dated by TCRdb to the early 2020s). With regard to the full study: The natural-infection arm enrolled Malian children exposed to intense seasonal malaria transmission, compared against age and gender matched Australian children. Five malaria-naive U.S. adults underwent four controlled human malaria infections by bites from P. falciparum NF54-infected Anopheles stephensi mosquitoes over around 580 days. Controlled-infection subjects were sampled at baseline, immediately before selected infections, and 21 days after each infection. The gammadelta TCR repertoires from Mali were analysed in two ways: cross-sectionally during periods with no transmission, and longitudinally across episodes of acute febrile malaria. The study looked at how repeated Plasmodium falciparum infection shapes the human gammadelta T cell repertoire, using both natural infection in Mali and controlled human malaria infection.

As encoded in the germline V gene, CDR1 is EGSTGY while CDR2 is YDSYTSSV. There are 13 amino acids in the CDR3, from cysteine to phenylalanine inclusive. This entry keeps only the CDR3 DNA: 39 bases, framed from base 1. At the junction V is shortened by 5 bases and J by 7 bases; bases outside the gene matches: 11. For bulk TCR repertoire analysis, Vgamma9/Vdelta2+ and Vdelta2-negative gammadelta T cell populations were isolated by flow sorting from peripheral blood mononuclear cells. Points the paper makes about the study in general: The controlled-infection cohort was small, limiting analysis of inter-individual variability in gammadelta T cell responses. The Malian cohort came from a small rural village of predominantly one ethnic group, limiting generalizability. Vdelta2-negative gammadelta TCR repertoires from Malian children appeared more clonally expanded, less diverse and less shared than those of Australian children. A highly stable polyclonal repertoire over time and infection, with many inter-individual overlapping TCRgamma sequences, was shown by Vgamma9/Vdelta2+ TCR repertoires. In Vdelta2-negative, largely Vdelta1+, gammadelta TCR repertoires, repeated controlled infections appeared to drive waves of new clonotype selection.

The library was obtained by multiplex PCR. The run used an Illumina MiSeq. Each sorted gammadelta T cell sample was sequenced for both the TCR gamma (TRG) and TCR delta (TRD) chains. Processing in the source paper ran as follows. Repertoire analyses included clonotype tree plots, accumulated frequency of the top 20 clonotypes, diversity index (DI) and D75 metrics. In TCRdb, clones were called once more from the public reads by CATT, and rows of identical DNA were later combined. Clone size and V and J calls follow TCRdb, not the original study. The sample table lists 25,000 to 35,000 gamma-chain clones, around 1.4% of them with a count of one. Roughly a fifth of the sample goes to the ten largest clones. This clone was counted ten times or more. Its binding antigen is unknown. No quality values exist for individual bases; no much larger clone is one base distant. Other DNA sequences in this specimen translate into the identical CDR3.

The sample was gamma-delta T cells from blood. This receptor was taken from a pool of human donors (malaria-infected and uninfected, not separated). The rearrangement joined TRGV4 to TRGJ1 or TRGJ2. The encoded CDR3 is CATWGPPKYKKLF. The DNA sequence follows: TGTGCCACCTGGGGCCCTCCTAAATATAAGAAACTCTTT.